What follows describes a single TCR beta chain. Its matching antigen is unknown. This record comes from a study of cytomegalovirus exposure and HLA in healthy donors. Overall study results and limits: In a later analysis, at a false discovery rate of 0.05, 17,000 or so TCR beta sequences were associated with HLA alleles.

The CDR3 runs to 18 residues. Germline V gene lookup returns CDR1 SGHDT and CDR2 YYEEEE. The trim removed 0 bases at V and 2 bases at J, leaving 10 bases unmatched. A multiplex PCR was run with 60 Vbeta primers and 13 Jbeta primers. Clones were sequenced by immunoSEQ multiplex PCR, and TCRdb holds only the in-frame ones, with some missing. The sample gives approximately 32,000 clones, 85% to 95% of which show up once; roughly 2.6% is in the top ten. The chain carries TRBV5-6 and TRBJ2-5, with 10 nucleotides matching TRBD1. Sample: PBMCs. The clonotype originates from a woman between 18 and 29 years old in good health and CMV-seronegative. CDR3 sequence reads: CASSLASWTGGYQETQYF. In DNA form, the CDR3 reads TGTGCCAGCAGCTTGGCCTCTTGGACAGGGGGGTATCAAGAGACCCAGTACTTC.